The TCR beta chain under discussion was sequenced for a study of blood T cell repertoires in COVID-19. Background on the study: Sample material is recorded as cDNA or gDNA derived from T cells, B-cell-depleted T cells, or PBMCs.

Clones were sequenced by immunoSEQ multiplex PCR, and TCRdb holds only the in-frame ones, with some missing. Of 65,000 to 80,000 clones listed, more than 75% are singletons. The CDR3 sequence is 15 residues long. Trimming took 0 bases from V and 4 from J, leaving 12 bases between them. Germline V lookup: CDR1 SGHTA, CDR2 FQGNSA. The sample taken for sequencing was peripheral blood. The V gene is TRBV7-2, the J gene TRBJ2-5; maybe TRBD1 (5 bases). The clonotype comes from a man aged 50 or older with active COVID-19. CDR3 protein: CASSLAQGIGETQYF. In nucleotides, the CDR3 is TGTGCCAGCAGCTTAGCGCAGGGTATTGGAGAGACCCAGTACTTC.